The clone carrying this TCR beta chain has a count of ten or more. Antigen specificity is unknown. These data belong to a study of T cells in Graves' hyperthyroidism and ophthalmopathy. Regarding the study as a whole: The model foresaw ophthalmopathy a median roughly 6 months prior to onset.

The investigators amplified TCR beta CDR3 regions from RNA transcripts. First-round RT-PCR targeting the TCR CDR3 was performed with the HTBI primer set. TCRdb redid the calling of the multiplex PCR reads with MiXCR, one entry per CDR3 protein. The sample holds under 350,000 distinct CDR3 sequences; roughly 21% are singletons and the top ten take 50%. The V and J ends lost 7 bases and 8 bases, in that order; junction bases with no gene match: 13. This CDR3 spans 15 amino acids. Germline V gives CDR1 SNHLY, CDR2 FYNNEI. Over 18 months, lack of ophthalmopathy progression marked Graves' hyperthyroidism as stable. Diagnosis rested on symptoms, serum thyroxine and TRAb, thyroid ultrasound, and orbital computed tomography. Cells are PBMCs isolated from around 10 ml of fresh blood.

The sequenced sample was blood. This TCR was recovered from a woman in her 50s with Graves' hyperthyroidism. The rearrangement uses TRBV2 and TRBJ1-4, with TRBD1 matching 7 bases. CDR3 sequence reads: CASTPGGGRSEKLFF. The CDR3 bases are TGTGCCAGCACCCCAGGGGGAGGGAGAAGCGAAAAACTGTTTTTT. The complete variable domain, with remaining parts taken from reference TRBV2 and TRBJ1-4, reads EPEVTQTPSHQVTQMGQEVILRCVPISNHLYFYWYRQILGQKVEFLVSFYNNEISEKSEIFDDQFSVERPDGSNFTLKIRSTKLEDSAMYFCASTPGGGRSEKLFFGSGTQLSVL.